This passage covers 10 T cell receptor beta chains from one sample sequenced in a study of T cell responses to AZD1222 COVID-19 vaccine. Measured with immunoSEQ multiplex PCR; TCRdb has only the in-frame clones, and not every one. Of 110,000 or so clones in the sample, 90% to 95% were seen once. The sequencing here drew on peripheral blood, taken on day 0 of AZD1222 vaccination. All receptors derive from an adult in good health.

The V gene is TRBV7-2, the J gene TRBJ2-5; 7 bases align to TRBD1. The CDR3 is made up of 14 amino acids. Germline V lookup: CDR1 SGHTA, CDR2 FQGNSA. The V segment lost 6 bases and the J segment 3 bases; nucleotides outside the gene matches: 7. CDR3 sequence: CASSRGDRKETQYF. CDR3 in DNA: TGTGCCAGCAGTCGAGGGGACAGAAAAGAGACCCAGTACTTC.

V gene TRBV19 combines with J gene TRBJ1-3; 7 bases match TRBD1. Losses at the gene ends were 5 bases for V and 0 bases for J; bases not matched to a gene: 10. The CDR3 is made up of 17 amino acids. CDR1 is LNHDA and CDR2 is SQIVND in the germline V gene (reference sequence). CDR3 loop: CASSPRTGTSSGNTIYF. CDR3 sequence (DNA): TGTGCCAGTAGTCCCCGGACAGGAACAAGCTCTGGAAACACCATATATTTT.

This chain joins TRBV12-5 and TRBJ1-3; D ambiguous. In germline, CDR1 is LGHNT, CDR2 FRNRAP. This CDR3 is 14 amino acids long. Trimming removed 6 bases at V and 4 bases at J, with 13 bases between. The CDR3 DNA reads as TGTGCTAGTGGAGCACAGTCATCCGGAAACACCATATATTTT. This codes for CASGAQSSGNTIYF.

The V gene is TRBV28, the J gene TRBJ2-2; 7 bases agree with TRBD2. The J segment lost 0 bases and the V segment lost 3 bases, leaving 4 bases of the junction unmatched. Germline V gives CDR1 MDHEN, CDR2 SYDVKM. This CDR3 contains 16 residues. CDR3 bases: TGTGCCAGCAGTTTGAATCTAGCGGCGAACACCGGGGAGCTGTTTTTT. The encoded protein is CASSLNLAANTGELFF.

This sequence joins TRBV7-9 and TRBJ2-2; maybe TRBD2 (6 bases). This CDR3 region has 13 residues. The germline CDR1 and CDR2 sequences are SEHNR and FQNEAQ (reference sequence). V was pared by 1 base and J by 7 bases, with 7 bases between. CDR3 nucleotide sequence: TGTGCCAGCAGCTTAGGGGGAGGCGGGGAGCTGTTTTTT. This sequence encodes CASSLGGGGELFF. Combining the CDR3 with reference TRBV7-9 and TRBJ2-2 gives the whole variable domain DTGVSQNPRHKITKRGQNVTFRCDPISEHNRLYWYRQTLGQGPEFLTYFQNEAQLEKSRLLSDRFSAERPKGSFSTLEIQRTEQGDSAMYLCASSLGGGGELFFGEGSRLTVL.

This rearrangement joins TRBV10-3 to TRBJ1-2; D remains ambiguous. Germline CDR1 is ENHRY and CDR2 is SYGVKD. V was pared by 6 bases and J by 3 bases, with 23 bases between. This CDR3 has 17 amino acids. Here the CDR3 reads CAIRYTTEGQLDYGYTF. CDR3 nucleotide sequence: TGTGCCATCAGATATACGACGGAAGGGCAGCTCGACTATGGCTACACCTTC.

The CDR3 loop is CSVEVWPNTEAFF. DNA for the CDR3: TGCAGCGTTGAAGTGTGGCCGAACACTGAAGCTTTCTTT. The J gene is TRBJ1-1, the V gene TRBV29-1; no clear D. The CDR3 covers 13 residues. Trimming left V 1 base short and J 1 base short, with 7 bases between. Per the germline V gene, CDR1 is SQVTM and CDR2 is ANQGSEA.

The DNA of the CDR3 is TGTGCCAGCAGCGGGGGGAACACTGAAGCTTTCTTT. Translation: CASSGGNTEAFF. V gene TRBV6-5 combines with J gene TRBJ1-1; possible D gene TRBD1, 5 bases. V shed 6 bases and J shed 1 base, with 6 bases lying between them. The CDR3 totals 12 residues. The germline V gene encodes CDR1 MNHEY and CDR2 SVGAGI.

This chain connects TRBV7-9 to TRBJ1-2, with a possible D match to TRBD1 (5 bases). V was shortened by 3 bases and J by 8 bases, with 13 bases between the two germline ends. The CDR3 has 13 residues. In germline, CDR1 is SEHNR, CDR2 FQNEAQ (reference sequence). CDR3 bases: TGTGCCAGCAGCTTCCCCCAGGGTAACGGCTACACCTTC. Amino acid sequence: CASSFPQGNGYTF.

J is TRBJ1-2 and V is TRBV11-2, with 8 bases lining up with TRBD1. The CDR3 extends over 15 amino acids. The germline V gene has CDR1 SGHAT and CDR2 FQNNGV. The V and J ends lost 0 bases and 4 bases, in that order; junction bases with no gene match: 4. For the CDR3, the DNA is TGTGCCAGCAGCTTAGATGGGGACAGGAGCTATGGCTACACCTTC. It yields the protein CASSLDGDRSYGYTF.